This TCR beta chain was captured in a study of blood T cell repertoires in COVID-19. Study overall: Acute and convalescent COVID-19 specimens originated in the United States, Italy and Spain. T cells, B-cell-depleted T cells, or PBMCs provided the cDNA or gDNA that served as material.

The V gene lost 0 bases and the J gene lost 5 bases, with 8 bases spanning the gap. The germline gives CDR1 LGHDT, CDR2 YNNKEL (reference sequence). CDR3 length: 13 amino acids. In the source study's methods: Cell counts per sample came from amplifying reference gene primers. Sequencing used immunoSEQ multiplex PCR; TCRdb keeps in-frame clones, though not all of them. From that table come the V and J calls and clone size; the DNA was used to work out D and trimming. The repertoire consists of just under 150,000 clones, with around 87% occurring once and the leading ten covering over 35%. The specimen was peripheral blood. The rearrangement links TRBV3-1 (or the pseudogene TRBV3-2) to TRBJ2-7; tentative D call: TRBD2 (5 bases). This receptor was obtained from a man aged 50 or older who had recovered from COVID-19. The DNA of the CDR3 is TGTGCCAGCAGCCAAGATGACTATCACGAGCAGTACTTC. This gives the protein CASSQDDYHEQYF.